The next 10 T cell receptor beta chains were all read from a single sample in a study of CD8+CD57+ T cells in acquired aplastic anemia (dated by TCRdb to 2016 to 2019). The sequencing machine was an Illumina HiSeq 2000. TCR beta VDJ combination and CDR3 sequence profiling used genomic DNA as the template. Clones were called with MiXCR by TCRdb after fastp trimmed the public reads at Q25, and only in-frame beta chains were retained. Under each unique CDR3 protein, matching rows form one entry showing the most common genes and DNA. The table for this sample lists around 170,000 distinct CDR3 sequences; approximately 46% of them were counted only once. Jointly, the top ten make up under 3.5% of the sample. Sequenced material: sorted CD4+, CD8+, or CD8+CD57+ T cells (not recorded which) from PBMCs. These TCRs come from a human donor in good health.

This chain uses TRBV2 with TRBJ2-5; 13 nucleotides match TRBD2. Trimming took 3 bases from V and 5 from J; bases not matched to a gene: 9. CDR1 and CDR2 from the germline V gene are SNHLY and FYNNEI. This CDR3 is 17 amino acids long. CDR3: CASSELGTSGARETQYF. CDR3 nucleotide sequence: TGTGCCAGCAGTGAGCTTGGGACTAGCGGGGCGCGGGAGACCCAGTACTTC.

V usage is TRBV24-1 and J usage is TRBJ1-5; 7 bases are shared with TRBD1. The CDR3 is 14 residues long. V lost 7 bases to trimming and J lost 5 bases; unmatched junction nucleotides: 7. Germline lookup yields CDR1 KGHDR and CDR2 SFDVKD. The CDR3 nucleotides read TGTGCCACCAGCGACAGGGAAGTCCATCAGCCCCAGCATTTT. This codes for CATSDREVHQPQHF.

This clonotype was recorded at least ten times. The chain joins TRBV15 to TRBJ2-1; 13 bases agree with TRBD2. The V and J ends lost 6 bases and 4 bases, in that order; junction bases with no gene match: 15. Germline CDR1 reads LNHNV; CDR2 reads YYDKDF (reference sequence). The CDR3 has 19 residues. CDR3 bases: TGTGCCACCAGACTGACGACTAGCGGGAGGTCCATCCTGTACAATGAGCAGTTCTTC. Its protein is CATRLTTSGRSILYNEQFF.

About this clonotype: Given a much more abundant clone one base away, this may be a read error. This is likely a read error, given that the CDR3 carries no conserved phenylalanine or tryptophan at its end. The chain recombines TRBV24-1 with TRBJ2-2; TRBD2 is a possible D gene (6 bases). Trimming removed 5 bases from V and 5 bases from J, with 14 bases in between. Per the germline V gene, CDR1 is KGHDR and CDR2 is SFDVKD. CDR3 length: 15 residues. This CDR3 reads CATSGGMGVTGELFV. CDR3 in DNA: TGTGCCACCAGTGGCGGGATGGGCGTAACCGGGGAGCTGTTTGTT.

This clonotype has a handful of counts. The chain joins TRBV9 to TRBJ1-6; possible D gene TRBD1, 5 bases. With 4 bases removed from V and 0 bases from J, the gap between germline ends came to 14 bases. Germline assignment: CDR1 SGDLS and CDR2 YYNGEE. The CDR3 totals 17 residues. CDR3 amino acids: CASSLGTGLSYNSPLHF. The CDR3 region has the DNA TGTGCCAGCAGCTTAGGAACAGGCCTCTCCTATAATTCACCCCTCCACTTT.

The sample holds many counts of this clonotype. J is TRBJ2-7 and V is TRBV19; 14 bases fit TRBD2. This CDR3 comprises 15 residues. The V gene end was trimmed by 3 bases and the J gene end by 4 bases; junction bases not matched to a gene: 2. Germline CDR1 LNHDA, CDR2 SQIVND (reference sequence). The CDR3 sequence: CASSMRTSGRYEQYF. CDR3 DNA: TGTGCCAGTAGTATGCGGACTAGCGGGAGGTACGAGCAGTACTTC.

The chain uses TRBV19 and TRBJ1-3, with D unclear. This CDR3 has 13 residues. V shed 9 bases and J shed 8 bases, with 17 bases lying between them. Germline V gives CDR1 LNHDA, CDR2 SQIVND (reference sequence). As DNA, the CDR3 is TGTGCCAGCAAACCGGGCCAGGTCGACACCATATATTTT. It encodes CASKPGQVDTIYF.

Comments on this clonotype: This may come from a read error, since a much larger clone is one base off. The DNA of the CDR3 is TGTGCCTTCTTTGGTCGCGGGGAGCTGTTTTTT. It specifies CAFFGRGELFF. This chain joins TRBV6-1 and TRBJ2-2; D is undetermined. This CDR3 has 11 amino acids. Trimming removed 11 bases from V and 7 bases from J, with 11 bases in between. CDR1 MNHNS and CDR2 SASEGT come from the germline V gene.

This chain joins TRBV25-1 and TRBJ1-4; D is uncertain. Trimming removed 0 bases at V and 0 bases at J, with 11 bases between. This CDR3 comprises 17 residues. The germline CDR1 and CDR2 sequences are MGHDK and SYGVNS. This CDR3 reads CASSEYPGSATNEKLFF. CDR3 sequence (DNA): TGTGCCAGCAGTGAATATCCGGGTTCGGCAACTAATGAAAAACTGTTTTTT.

As concerns this clonotype: The conserved closing phenylalanine or tryptophan is absent in this CDR3, likely reflecting a read error. The chain is built from TRBV9 and TRBJ2-5, with D tentatively TRBD2 (6 bases). Germline CDR1 reads SGDLS; CDR2 reads YYNGEE. V gave up 7 bases and J gave up 1 base, with 14 bases separating them. The CDR3 is 14 amino acids. CDR3 coding DNA: TGTGCCAGCGGTGGTAGCGGAGCCCAAGAGACCCAGTACCTC. As protein: CASGGSGAQETQYL.